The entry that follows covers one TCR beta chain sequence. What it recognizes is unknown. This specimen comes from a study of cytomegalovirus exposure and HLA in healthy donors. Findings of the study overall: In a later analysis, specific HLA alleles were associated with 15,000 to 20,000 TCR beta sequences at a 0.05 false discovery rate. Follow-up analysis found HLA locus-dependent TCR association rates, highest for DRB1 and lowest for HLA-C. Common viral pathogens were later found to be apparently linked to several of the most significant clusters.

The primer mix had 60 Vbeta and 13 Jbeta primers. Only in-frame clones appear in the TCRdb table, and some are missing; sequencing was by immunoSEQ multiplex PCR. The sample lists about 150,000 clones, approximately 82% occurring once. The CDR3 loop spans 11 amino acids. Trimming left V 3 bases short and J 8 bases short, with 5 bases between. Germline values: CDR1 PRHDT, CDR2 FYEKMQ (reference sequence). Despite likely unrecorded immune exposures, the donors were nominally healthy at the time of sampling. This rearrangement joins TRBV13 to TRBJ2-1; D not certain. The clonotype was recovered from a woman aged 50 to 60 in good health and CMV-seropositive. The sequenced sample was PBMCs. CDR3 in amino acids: CASSFEDEQFF. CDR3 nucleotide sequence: TGTGCCAGCAGCTTTGAGGATGAGCAGTTCTTC.